The subject of this entry is one T cell receptor beta chain. Its antigen is still unknown. Primers: 60 Vbeta forward and 13 Jbeta reverse. Only in-frame clones appear in the TCRdb table, and some are missing; sequencing was by immunoSEQ multiplex PCR. The sample has about 160,000 clones; about three quarters are singletons. This record belongs to a study of cytomegalovirus exposure and HLA in healthy donors. Study information: HLA-typed donors were the source of approximately 85 million unique TCRs, which an early data release held.

Germline V CDR1 and CDR2: MNHEY, SVGAGI. The CDR3 covers 15 residues. V gave up 6 bases and J gave up 5 bases; unmatched junction bases: 10. Overall study findings and caveats: It was assumed in the presence/absence analyses that sequencing depth was roughly uniform across donors.

The J gene is TRBJ2-5, the V gene TRBV6-5; TRBD2 agrees at 9 bases. This TCR derives from a female donor in good health and CMV-seronegative. The source material was PBMCs. DNA for the CDR3: TGTGCCAGCAGAGTTAGCGGGGGTCGAGGGGAGACCCAGTACTTC. Translated, it gives CASRVSGGRGETQYF.